These 13 T cell receptor beta chains share one sample of origin, sequenced in a study of vaccination effects on CD4 cells after COVID-19. Assay: immunoSEQ multiplex PCR; the TCRdb copy retains only in-frame clones and omits some. The sample includes 27,000 or so clones, 83% of them seen just once. For these receptors, no antigen is known. Within the ViraFEST assay, antigen-specific CD4+ T cells underwent expansion with viral peptide pools prior to sequencing. CD4+ T cells were isolated after less than 13 days of culture. Each participant received a vaccine that was either BNT162b2 or mRNA-1273, given as two doses. Material: CD4+ T cells from PBMCs cultured with HCoV-NL63 spike peptides, obtained after COVID-19 vaccination. The receptor set was obtained from a human donor who received a COVID-19 vaccine. Some clones in this sample may be carry-over from other donors' samples.

V and J are TRBV29-1 and TRBJ2-3; TRBD1 agrees at 8 bases. Germline values: CDR1 SQVTM, CDR2 ANQGSEA. The CDR3 runs 16 residues. With 4 bases clipped from V and 1 base from J, the junction kept 10 bases outside the gene matches. The CDR3 spells CSVGLVRGRGTDTQYF. As DNA, the CDR3 is TGCAGCGTTGGGTTGGTCAGGGGGCGAGGCACAGATACGCAGTATTTT.

The chain uses TRBV6-6 and TRBJ1-2; tentative D call: TRBD1 (6 bases). V lost 6 bases and J lost 4, with 18 bases in between. The CDR3 loop spans 15 amino acids. Germline CDR1 MNHNY, CDR2 SVGAGI (reference sequence). The CDR3 region has the DNA TGTGCCAGCAGCGATACGAGGAGGGGGATCTATGGCTACACCTTC. As protein: CASSDTRRGIYGYTF.

The chain combines TRBV6-5 with TRBJ1-5; 9 bases agree with TRBD1. The V gene's germline CDR1 is MNHEY and CDR2 SVGAGI. There are 15 residues in the CDR3. After removal of 6 bases from V and 5 bases from J, the junction contained 8 bases not matched to a gene. CDR3 residues: CASRKQGAGDQPQHF. CDR3 nucleotide sequence: TGTGCCAGCAGAAAACAGGGGGCGGGAGATCAGCCCCAGCATTTT.

This clone came up a few times. The chain has TRBV6-5 and TRBJ1-6; unclear D gene. Trimming took off 0 bases at V and 7 bases at J, with 13 bases between the two ends. The length of the CDR3 is 16 residues. Germline V gives CDR1 MNHEY, CDR2 SVGAGI. CDR3 bases: TGTGCCAGCAGTTACTCCGGAAGACAATCGAATTCACCCCTCCACTTT. Amino acid sequence: CASSYSGRQSNSPLHF.

J is TRBJ2-1 and V is TRBV27, with 8 nucleotides matching TRBD2. This CDR3 region has 16 residues. Germline V gene sequence: CDR1 MNHEY, CDR2 SMNVEV (reference sequence). J lost 6 bases, V lost 7 bases, and 14 bases had no gene match. The CDR3 sequence is CASTPWPPLAGNEQFF. For the CDR3, the DNA is TGTGCCAGCACCCCCTGGCCCCCTCTAGCGGGCAATGAGCAGTTCTTC.

The genes are TRBV5-4 and TRBJ2-2; 16 bases align to TRBD2. Germline V gene sequence: CDR1 SGHNT, CDR2 YYREEE (reference sequence). This CDR3 comprises 18 residues. Germline trimming cut 3 bases from V and 6 bases from J; bases unmatched to any gene: 8. The CDR3 sequence: CASSSPGLAGGQPGELFF. The CDR3 DNA is TGTGCCAGCAGCTCGCCGGGACTAGCGGGGGGGCAGCCCGGGGAGCTGTTTTTT.

In its sample, this clone was seen a few times. CDR3 residues: CASSPDGNYGYTF. The DNA for the CDR3 is TGTGCCAGCAGCCCCGACGGAAACTATGGCTACACCTTC. The rearrangement links TRBV2 to TRBJ1-2; no clear D. The CDR3 is 13 amino acids. Germline loops: CDR1 SNHLY, CDR2 FYNNEI. Trimming left V 6 bases short and J 2 bases short, with 10 bases between.

This rearrangement joins TRBV6-5 to TRBJ2-4; D not resolved. Trimming cost V 6 bases and J 12 bases, with 15 bases left between them. This CDR3 comprises 12 residues. Per germline, CDR1 MNHEY and CDR2 SVGAGI. The CDR3 bases are TGTGCCAGCAGGGATGACACGCTGAATCAGTACTTC. Translating it yields CASRDDTLNQYF.

The rearrangement links TRBV6-5 to TRBJ2-5; D is possibly TRBD2 (7 bases). Trimming removed 0 bases at V and 5 bases at J, with 13 bases between. The V gene's germline CDR1 is MNHEY and CDR2 SVGAGI. The CDR3 extends over 15 amino acids. The CDR3 DNA sequence: TGTGCCAGCAGTTACTCACCGGGGGGCGCTGAGACCCAGTACTTC. Protein sequence: CASSYSPGGAETQYF.

The rearrangement links TRBV14 to TRBJ2-2; a weak D match, TRBD1 (5 bases). Trimming removed 1 base from V and 7 bases from J, with 13 bases in between. This CDR3 has 15 amino acids. Germline loops: CDR1 SGHDN, CDR2 FVKESK. CDR3 DNA: TGTGCCAGCAGCCAAGTCGCAGGGCTAAGCGGGGAGCTGTTTTTT. It encodes CASSQVAGLSGELFF.

The rearrangement links TRBV6-5 to TRBJ2-2; 7 bases fit TRBD2. In germline, CDR1 is MNHEY, CDR2 SVGAGI. The ends lost 2 bases at V and 5 bases at J; junction bases unmatched: 5. The CDR3 runs to 15 residues. CDR3 residues: CASSYGGVGTGELFF. The CDR3 DNA follows: TGTGCCAGCAGTTACGGGGGGGTAGGGACCGGGGAGCTGTTTTTT.

The CDR3 protein is CASSVRDSRETQYF. The CDR3 DNA reads as TGTGCCAGCAGTGTCCGGGACAGCAGAGAGACCCAGTACTTC. The rearrangement joins TRBV25-1 to TRBJ2-5, with 7 bases lining up with TRBD1. Germline values: CDR1 MGHDK, CDR2 SYGVNS. The V gene end was trimmed by 4 bases and the J gene end by 4 bases; junction bases not matched to a gene: 6. The CDR3 sequence is 14 residues long.

The rearrangement joins TRBV28 to TRBJ1-2; D gene ambiguous. Germline CDR1 MDHEN, CDR2 SYDVKM. V lost 4 bases to trimming and J lost 4 bases, with 13 bases between them. The CDR3 runs 14 residues. CDR3 loop: CASSSSGIVYGYTF. CDR3 nucleotide sequence: TGTGCCAGCAGTTCCTCCGGGATTGTCTATGGCTACACCTTC.